This entry features one TCR beta chain sequence. This specimen belongs to a study of blood T cell repertoires in COVID-19. Study summary: Italy, Spain and the United States were the sources of the convalescent and acute COVID-19 samples. The analysed material was cDNA or gDNA that came from T cells, B-cell-depleted T cells, or PBMCs.

In the study's own analysis: The assay estimated nucleated cells by amplifying reference gene primers. Here immunoSEQ multiplex PCR was the method, and the copy in TCRdb shows in-frame clones only, minus some. D and trimming come from the DNA, and the V and J calls and clone size come from that table. Of fewer than 250,000 clones in the sample, 80% to 95% were seen once. During active infection, Seattle patients enrolled and were then monitored through disease. The CDR3 is made up of 16 amino acids. The trim removed 5 bases at V and 3 bases at J, leaving 7 bases unmatched. The germline gives CDR1 KGHDR, CDR2 SFDVKD.

This receptor was taken from a man aged 25-45 years with COVID-19, enrolled during active disease. The chain employs TRBV24-1 and TRBJ2-2; TRBD2 agrees at 8 bases. The specimen sequenced was peripheral blood. This CDR3 is CATSGAGGQDTGELFF. The CDR3 nucleotides read TGTGCCACCAGTGGGGCGGGGGGCCAGGACACCGGGGAGCTGTTTTTT.